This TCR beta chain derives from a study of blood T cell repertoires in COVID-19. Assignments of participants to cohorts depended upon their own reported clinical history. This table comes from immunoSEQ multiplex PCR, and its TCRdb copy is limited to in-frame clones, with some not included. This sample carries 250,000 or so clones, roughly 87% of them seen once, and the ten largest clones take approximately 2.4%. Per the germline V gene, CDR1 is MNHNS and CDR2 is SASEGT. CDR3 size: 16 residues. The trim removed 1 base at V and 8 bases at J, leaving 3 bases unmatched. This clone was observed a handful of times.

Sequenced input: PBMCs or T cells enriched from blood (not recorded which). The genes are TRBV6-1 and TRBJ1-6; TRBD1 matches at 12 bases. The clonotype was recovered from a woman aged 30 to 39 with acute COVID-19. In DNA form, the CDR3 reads TGTGCCAGCAGTGAAGTAGGGACAGGGGGCGATTCACCCCTCCACTTT. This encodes CASSEVGTGGDSPLHF.